The 22 T cell receptor beta chains presented below share a single source sample, sequenced in a study of shared clonotypes between healthy human individuals. Repertoires were generated with immunoSEQ multiplex PCR, while TCRdb's copy carries only in-frame clones and drops some. The sample consists of 2.3 million or so clones, 85% to 95% of them appearing once. The sequenced sample consisted of naive CD4+ T cells from PBMCs. Subset here: CD45RA+ positively selected. Receptor source: a man aged 18 to 30 in good health. Some clones in this sample may be carry-over from other donors' samples.

This clone has only a few counts. The rearrangement uses TRBV29-1 and TRBJ1-2; D gene unclear. Trimming shortened V by 1 base and J by 14 bases, and 11 bases separated the two germline ends. CDR3 length: 10 residues. Germline V gene sequence: CDR1 SQVTM, CDR2 ANQGSEA. The CDR3 region is CSVEGVGFTF. The CDR3, as DNA: TGCAGCGTTGAAGGGGTGGGATTTACCTTC.

This rearrangement joins TRBV5-1 to TRBJ1-1, with a weak D call TRBD1 (5 bases). The CDR3 has 14 residues. V lost 6 bases and J lost 2, with 14 bases in between. The germline V gene has CDR1 SGHRS and CDR2 YFSETQ. CDR3 region: CASKESGTNTEAFF. CDR3 DNA: TGCGCCAGCAAGGAATCAGGGACTAACACTGAAGCTTTCTTT.

V gene TRBV5-1 combines with J gene TRBJ2-3, with 14 bases matching TRBD2. This CDR3 comprises 17 residues. Germline CDR1 reads SGHRS; CDR2 reads YFSETQ. Trimming took 4 bases from V and 6 from J; bases not matched to a gene: 10. The CDR3, as DNA: TGCGCCAGCAGCCGTGCCCCGGGACTAGCGGGAGTGGATACGCAGTATTTT. Translating it yields CASSRAPGLAGVDTQYF.

CDR3: CASGAGMGAGYTF. CDR3 coding DNA: TGTGCCAGCGGTGCAGGGATGGGGGCTGGCTACACCTTC. The chain employs TRBV2 and TRBJ1-2, with a possible D match to TRBD1 (6 bases). The CDR3 has 13 residues. Per the germline V gene, CDR1 is SNHLY and CDR2 is FYNNEI. The germline V and J ends were trimmed by 8 bases and 7 bases, with 17 bases remaining between them.

This chain links TRBV6-6 with TRBJ1-1, with 10 nucleotides matching TRBD1. Germline CDR1 MNHNY, CDR2 SVGAGI (reference sequence). This CDR3 has 15 amino acids. J gave up 3 bases and V 6 bases, and 7 bases lay outside the gene matches. CDR3 sequence: CASSLRDRGDTEAFF. The CDR3, as DNA: TGTGCCAGCAGCCTAAGGGACAGGGGCGACACTGAAGCTTTCTTT.

The chain employs TRBV7-2 and TRBJ2-7; 8 nucleotides line up with TRBD1. V dropped 5 bases and J dropped 3; count of bases not matched to a gene: 9. CDR3 length equals 15 residues. In germline, CDR1 is SGHTA, CDR2 FQGNSA. The CDR3 DNA is TGTGCCAGCAGCCTCAGGACAGGGCTCGTCTACGAGCAGTACTTC. Translation gives CASSLRTGLVYEQYF.

V is TRBV9 and J is TRBJ2-1; a weak D match, TRBD2 (5 bases). The CDR3 has 16 amino acids. The germline V gene encodes CDR1 SGDLS and CDR2 YYNGEE. V gave up 0 bases and J gave up 8 bases, with 18 bases separating them. The chain's CDR3 is CASSVVGLAVRDEQFF. The CDR3 DNA reads TGTGCCAGCAGCGTAGTGGGTCTAGCAGTTAGGGATGAGCAGTTCTTC.

This chain connects TRBV6-1 to TRBJ2-7; D remains unclear. This CDR3 region has 12 residues. Trimming removed 3 bases from V and 6 bases from J, with 9 bases in between. Germline CDR1 MNHNS, CDR2 SASEGT. Here the CDR3 reads CASSELPSEQYF. DNA for the CDR3: TGTGCCAGCAGTGAGCTCCCCTCCGAGCAGTACTTC.

This clone appeared a single time. This chain joins TRBV10-3 and TRBJ2-3; D is unresolved. The CDR3 is made up of 14 amino acids. V lost 7 bases and J lost 3, with 14 bases in between. Germline values: CDR1 ENHRY, CDR2 SYGVKD. The CDR3 is CAITEPSRTDTQYF. CDR3 nucleotide sequence: TGTGCCATCACCGAACCTTCAAGAACAGATACGCAGTATTTT.

Turning to this clone: The sample holds other DNA sequences that translate to the same CDR3. This chain uses TRBV5-1 with TRBJ1-3; the D is unclear. There are 13 residues in the CDR3. V gave up 4 bases and J gave up 0 bases, with 5 bases separating them. Germline V gene lookup returns CDR1 SGHRS and CDR2 YFSETQ. The CDR3 bases are TGCGCCAGCAGCCTCGACTCTGGAAACACCATATATTTT. This sequence encodes CASSLDSGNTIYF.

CDR3 coding DNA: TGTGCCAGCAGTTTTTCCGGACTTCGAGGTGAGCAGTACTTC. This codes for CASSFSGLRGEQYF. The rearrangement uses TRBV28 and TRBJ2-7, with D possibly TRBD2 on 5 matching bases. In germline, CDR1 is MDHEN, CDR2 SYDVKM. The CDR3 is 14 amino acids. V was clipped by 3 bases and J by 7 bases, with 16 bases between them. The full variable domain, its missing parts supplied by reference TRBV28 and TRBJ2-7, is DVKVTQSSRYLVKRTGEKVFLECVQDMDHENMFWYRQDPGLGLRLIYFSYDVKMKEKGDIPEGYSVSREKKERFSLILESASTNQTSMYLCASSFSGLRGEQYFGPGTRLTVT.

The V and J genes are TRBV19 and TRBJ1-5; D not resolved. Germline values: CDR1 LNHDA, CDR2 SQIVND (reference sequence). V gave up 5 bases and J gave up 4 bases, with 6 bases separating them. The CDR3 has 12 amino acids. The CDR3 nucleotides read TGTGCCAGTAGTCTGGCGAATCAGCCCCAGCATTTT. Translating gives CASSLANQPQHF.

This chain links TRBV11-3 with TRBJ1-3, with D possibly being TRBD1 (5 bases). V was trimmed by 0 bases and J by 10 bases, leaving 10 bases between them. In germline, CDR1 is SGHNT, CDR2 YENEEA. The CDR3 extends over 13 amino acids. The CDR3 DNA is TGTGCCAGCAGCTTAGATCCTCGGGGGACCATATATTTT. Translating it yields CASSLDPRGTIYF.

This clone was picked up one time. The V and J genes are TRBV2 and TRBJ1-1; no definite D call. CDR1 is SNHLY and CDR2 is FYNNEI in the germline V gene. The CDR3 sequence is 13 residues long. The V end was cut by 8 bases, the J end by 2 bases, with 12 bases between. In DNA form, the CDR3 reads TGTGCCAGCGAGGACGGATCTAACACTGAAGCTTTCTTT. Amino acids: CASEDGSNTEAFF.

This clone has more than one count but fewer than ten. The chain is built from TRBV12-5 and TRBJ1-1; D gene unclear. The germline gives CDR1 LGHNT, CDR2 FRNRAP. The V end lost 7 bases, the J end lost 2 bases, and 11 bases lay between the germline ends. This CDR3 region has 13 residues. Here the CDR3 DNA reads TGTGCTAGTGCCGTGAGAGGTAACACTGAAGCTTTCTTT. Its protein is CASAVRGNTEAFF.

This clone is a singleton in its sample. The chain employs TRBV9 and TRBJ2-6; a weak D match, TRBD1 (5 bases). This CDR3 comprises 18 residues. The germline CDR1 and CDR2 sequences are SGDLS and YYNGEE. The V end lost 3 bases, the J end lost 0 bases, and 16 bases lay between the germline ends. CDR3 bases: TGTGCCAGCAGCGGATCCCAGGGTCCCTTCTCTGGGGCCAACGTCCTGACTTTC. Translating gives CASSGSQGPFSGANVLTF.

This chain joins TRBV5-1 and TRBJ1-2; D unclear. Trimming pared 1 base from V and 2 bases from J, leaving 12 bases between. Germline CDR1 and CDR2: SGHRS and YFSETQ. The CDR3 consists of 15 residues. In DNA, the CDR3 is TGCGCCAGCAGCTTGCCTATAGACGGAAACTATGGCTACACCTTC. Translated, it gives CASSLPIDGNYGYTF.

The V gene is TRBV6-6, the J gene TRBJ1-1; the D gene is possibly TRBD1 (5 bases). Trimming removed 7 bases from V and 4 bases from J, with 16 bases in between. The CDR3 has 14 residues. CDR1 and CDR2 (germline): MNHNY, SVGAGI (reference sequence). The CDR3 nucleotides read TGTGCCAGCACCCAGCTCGGGGGGAGCACTGAAGCTTTCTTT. This translates into CASTQLGGSTEAFF.

This clone was seen more than once but under ten times. This chain uses TRBV30 with TRBJ2-2; possibly TRBD2 for D (6 bases). V was pared by 3 bases and J by 8 bases, with 13 bases between. CDR3 length: 13 amino acids. Germline V gene lookup returns CDR1 GTSNPN and CDR2 SVGIG (reference sequence). The CDR3 loop reads CAWRPGLGGELFF. CDR3 nucleotide sequence: TGTGCCTGGAGACCGGGACTGGGAGGGGAGCTGTTTTTT.

Concerning this clone: The sample has other DNA sequences that encode this CDR3 too. The chain is built from TRBV30 and TRBJ1-2; D not certain. CDR1 GTSNPN and CDR2 SVGIG come from the germline V gene (reference sequence). CDR3 length: 12 residues. The V end was cut by 2 bases, the J end by 2 bases, with 6 bases between. CDR3 nucleotide sequence: TGTGCCTGGAGTAAGGGCAACTATGGCTACACCTTC. Its translation is CAWSKGNYGYTF.

The chain links TRBV7-9 to TRBJ1-2; no reliable D call. Trimming removed 3 bases from V and 4 bases from J, with 15 bases in between. The CDR3 runs 15 residues. From germline, CDR1 is SEHNR and CDR2 FQNEAQ (reference sequence). CDR3 region: CASSFKDPGSYGYTF. The CDR3 nucleotides are TGTGCCAGCAGCTTTAAAGATCCCGGAAGCTATGGCTACACCTTC.

This sequence joins TRBV20-1 and TRBJ1-5; no firm D call. Germline V gives CDR1 DFQATT, CDR2 SNEGSKA (reference sequence). The germline V and J ends were trimmed by 1 base and 7 bases, with 5 bases remaining between them. The CDR3 has 11 amino acids. This CDR3 is CSARVRQPQHF. The CDR3 nucleotides read TGCAGTGCTAGAGTTAGGCAGCCCCAGCATTTT.